The clone carrying this T cell receptor (beta chain) was found a few times. The sample comes from a study of cytomegalovirus exposure and HLA in healthy donors. Germline V gene lookup returns CDR1 LGHNA and CDR2 YNFKEQ. V trimming: 4 bases; J trimming: 7 bases; junction bases outside the gene matches: 11. The CDR3 runs 16 residues. 60 Vbeta and 13 Jbeta primers were used in PCR. Method: immunoSEQ multiplex PCR; TCRdb's copy keeps in-frame clones and lacks some. This repertoire shows 35,000 to 45,000 clones, around 53% found once; its top ten account for 6%. This receptor was taken from a man aged 60 to 69 in good health and CMV-seronegative. The V and J genes are TRBV4-2 and TRBJ1-2; 11 bases line up with TRBD1. The sequenced sample consisted of PBMCs. Here the CDR3 DNA reads TGTGCCAGCAGCCTTGGGCGGACAGGGGGCCTCAGTGGCTACACCTTC. This translates into CASSLGRTGGLSGYTF.